The T cell receptor beta chain described here comes from a study of a mutant IDH1 vaccine in newly diagnosed glioma. Study context: Once 4-6 weeks had passed after radiotherapy alone, vaccination started, or it started with temozolomide cycles.

V was cut by 2 bases and J by 0 bases, with 13 bases left in between. The CDR3 sequence is 16 residues long. Germline V gene sequence: CDR1 SGHTA, CDR2 FQGNSA. As to time point: week 11, during vaccination. In every dose of vaccine, 300 ug of mutant IDH1 20-mer peptide was given alongside topical imiquimod. Clones were sequenced by immunoSEQ multiplex PCR, and TCRdb holds only the in-frame ones, with some missing. There are about 60,000 clones in the sample; more than 80% occur only once, and roughly 3.5% lies in the top ten. With respect to this clone: Its specificity is unknown.

Overall study results and limits: Researchers report vaccine-induced immune responses in roughly 93% of patients.

The V call is TRBV7-2, the J call TRBJ1-1; D not certain. Specimen: PBMCs, collected from a glioma patient whose treatment included an IDH1 peptide vaccine. This receptor was obtained from a man aged 25 to 45 with glioma. The CDR3 reads CASSLTAASMNTEAFF. CDR3 bases: TGTGCCAGCAGCTTAACAGCCGCTTCGATGAACACTGAAGCTTTCTTT.